These T cell receptor beta chains were read from a single sample in a study of cytomegalovirus exposure and HLA in healthy donors. The repertoire was sequenced with immunoSEQ multiplex PCR; TCRdb's copy has only in-frame clones and lacks some. The sample table includes some 120,000 clones. Specimen: PBMCs. The receptors stem from a man between 35 and 55 years old in good health and CMV-seronegative. The CDR3 runs from the conserved cysteine through the conserved F or W. D genes are given only for firm matches.

J gene | D gene | V gene | CDR3 protein | CDR3 DNA
TRBJ1-1 | - | TRBV7-2 | CASSLAGRRVAFF | TGTGCCAGCAGCTTAGCGGGCAGGCGGGTGGCTTTCTTT
TRBJ2-7 | TRBD2 | TRBV27 | CASSLGTSGYEQYF | TGTGCCAGCAGTTTAGGGACTAGCGGGTACGAGCAGTACTTC
TRBJ2-3 | - | TRBV7-2 | CASSLVGRKDTQYF | TGTGCCAGCAGCTTAGTGGGGCGGAAAGATACGCAGTATTTT
TRBJ1-2 | - | TRBV6-4 | CASSDQLGGGYTF | TGTGCCAGCAGTGACCAACTAGGCGGGGGCTACACCTTC
TRBJ2-3 | TRBD2 | TRBV5-4 | CASSGGLAANTQYF | TGTGCCAGCAGCGGGGGACTAGCCGCCAATACGCAGTATTTT
TRBJ2-7 | - | TRBV5-6 | CASSLAERPYEQYF | TGTGCCAGCAGCTTGGCGGAGCGACCCTACGAGCAGTACTTC
TRBJ2-1 | - | TRBV27 | CASSSPGLGWDEQFF | TGTGCCAGCAGTTCTCCGGGACTTGGGTGGGATGAGCAGTTCTTC
TRBJ2-3 | - | TRBV29-1 | CSVELGTDTQYF | TGCAGCGTTGAACTCGGCACAGATACGCAGTATTTT
TRBJ2-1 | - | TRBV5-4 | CASSLSSSFNEQFF | TGTGCCAGCAGCTTATCCTCCTCTTTCAATGAGCAGTTCTTC
TRBJ1-4 | - | TRBV15 | CATSFGQSNEKLFF | TGTGCCACCAGTTTCGGACAGAGTAATGAAAAACTGTTTTTT
TRBJ2-3 | - | TRBV30 | CAWSVGDTSTDTQYF | TGTGCCTGGAGTGTCGGCGACACTAGCACAGATACGCAGTATTTT
TRBJ1-2 | TRBD1 | TRBV27 | CASRRTGEVYGYTF | TGTGCCAGCAGACGGACAGGGGAGGTCTATGGCTACACCTTC
TRBJ2-3 | - | TRBV2 | CASKRISGTDTQYF | TGTGCCAGCAAGCGAATTAGCGGCACAGATACGCAGTATTTT
TRBJ2-7 | TRBD1 | TRBV27 | CASSFSGQAYEQYF | TGTGCCAGCAGTTTTTCCGGACAGGCCTACGAGCAGTACTTC
TRBJ2-7 | - | TRBV19 | CASSISAKEYEQYF | TGTGCCAGTAGTATCTCGGCGAAGGAGTACGAGCAGTACTTC
TRBJ1-1 | - | TRBV18 | CASSPAGAGNTEAFF | TGTGCCAGCTCACCCGCGGGCGCGGGGAACACTGAAGCTTTCTTT
TRBJ1-1 | TRBD1 | TRBV6-6 | CASRPQGATAFF | TGTGCCAGCAGGCCTCAGGGGGCGACAGCTTTCTTT
TRBJ2-7 | - | TRBV7-7 | CASSLRPGHYEQYF | TGTGCTAGCAGCTTAAGGCCGGGACACTACGAGCAGTACTTC
TRBJ2-2 | - | TRBV5-1 | CASSLLLNTGELFF | TGCGCCAGCAGCTTGTTACTGAACACCGGGGAGCTGTTTTTT
TRBJ1-1 | - | TRBV4-1 | CASTAGGLTEAFF | TGCGCCAGCACCGCTGGGGGCCTCACTGAAGCTTTCTTT
TRBJ1-5 | - | TRBV28 | CASSLAQISNQPQHF | TGTGCCAGCAGTTTAGCTCAGATTAGCAATCAGCCCCAGCATTTT
TRBJ1-1 | - | TRBV2 | CASTQGSAEAFF | TGTGCCAGCACCCAGGGGTCGGCTGAAGCTTTCTTT
TRBJ1-4 | - | TRBV29-1 | CSVDLVRGHIASTSTNEKLFF | TGCAGCGTTGATTTAGTTAGGGGACACATTGCTTCCACCTCAACTAATGAAAAACTGTTTTTT
TRBJ2-7 | - | TRBV6-1 | CASIERTAGYEQYF | TGTGCCAGCATCGAAAGGACAGCTGGCTACGAGCAGTACTTC